The 13 T cell receptor beta chains in this list originate from one sample, sequenced in a study of T-cell reconstitution after alpha-beta-depleted transplantation in children. TCRbeta library construction was performed incorporating unique molecular identifiers. TCRdb reanalysed the PCR reads using MiXCR and keeps one entry per CDR3 protein. This table has some 490,000 distinct CDR3 sequences, under 15% appearing once. This material consisted of PBMCs from the stem cell graft donor, taken from the stem cell graft. Every receptor here comes from a human donor who donated a stem cell graft to a child with combined immunodeficiency.

The chain recombines TRBV11-3 with TRBJ2-7; 13 nucleotides line up with TRBD2. This CDR3 has 16 residues. The V gene's germline CDR1 is SGHNT and CDR2 YENEEA. The V segment lost 3 bases and the J segment 4 bases; nucleotides outside the gene matches: 6. CDR3 nucleotide sequence: TGTGCCAGCAGCTTTGCCGGGACTAGCGGGGTGTACGAGCAGTACTTC. Amino acid sequence: CASSFAGTSGVYEQYF. Using reference TRBV11-3 and TRBJ2-7 for the parts outside the CDR3, the full variable domain is EAGVVQSPRYKIIEKKQPVAFWCNPISGHNTLYWYLQNLGQGPELLIRYENEEAVDDSQLPKDRFSAERLKGVDSTLKIQPAELGDSAVYLCASSFAGTSGVYEQYFGPGTRLTVT.

The genes are TRBV7-2 and TRBJ2-3; D remains ambiguous. This CDR3 spans 15 amino acids. Per germline, CDR1 SGHTA and CDR2 FQGNSA. V lost 6 bases, J lost 0 bases, and 13 bases lay in between. CDR3 nucleotide sequence: TGTGCCAGCAGTCAACTGGTATATAGCACAGATACGCAGTATTTT. This sequence encodes CASSQLVYSTDTQYF.

This clonotype was recorded a few times. The chain combines TRBV9 with TRBJ1-2; D unclear. With 0 bases removed from V and 2 bases from J, the gap between germline ends came to 14 bases. From germline, CDR1 is SGDLS and CDR2 YYNGEE. The CDR3 sequence is 16 residues long. In DNA, the CDR3 is TGTGCCAGCAGCGTAGGGAAGGAGGGTCCCAACTATGGCTACACCTTC. This gives the protein CASSVGKEGPNYGYTF.

This clonotype has more than one count but fewer than ten. The rearrangement links TRBV12-3 or TRBV12-4 to TRBJ2-5; D is tentatively TRBD1 or TRBD2 (5 bases each). The V end lost 3 bases, the J end lost 3 bases, and 20 bases lay between the germline ends. The CDR3 extends over 17 amino acids. The CDR3 DNA sequence: TGTGCCAGCAGTTTTGTCGGGCGAGGGACGAGGAAAGAGACCCAGTACTTC. It specifies CASSFVGRGTRKETQYF.

V usage is TRBV4-3 and J usage is TRBJ2-1; a weak D match, TRBD1 (5 bases). Germline values: CDR1 LGHNA, CDR2 YSLEER. Between the trimmed V and J ends, which lost 0 bases and 3 bases, there was a span of 18 bases. This CDR3 region has 18 residues. As DNA, the CDR3 is TGCGCCAGCAGCCAAGATTTTGAGCACAGGCACTACTACAATGAGCAGTTCTTC. Protein sequence: CASSQDFEHRHYYNEQFF.

In this sample, this clonotype turned up many times. CDR3 region: CASRAQGDVSYNEQFF. CDR3 DNA: TGTGCCAGCAGGGCACAGGGTGATGTGTCCTACAATGAGCAGTTCTTC. This sequence joins TRBV21-1 and TRBJ2-1; TRBD1, as called in the table, went unchecked against the DNA. TRBV21-1 constitutes a pseudogene. The CDR3 sequence is 16 residues long.

V is TRBV3-1 and J is TRBJ2-7; a possible D gene is TRBD2 (5 bases). Between the trimmed V and J ends, which lost 1 base and 6 bases, there was a span of 13 bases. Germline assignment: CDR1 LGHDT and CDR2 YNNKEL (reference sequence). The CDR3 runs to 14 residues. The CDR3 sequence is CASSQGTADFEQYF. Written as DNA, the CDR3 is TGTGCCAGCAGCCAAGGGACTGCCGACTTCGAGCAGTACTTC.

In its sample, this clonotype was seen many times. This chain joins TRBV9 and TRBJ2-5; D call uncertain. The V and J ends lost 3 bases and 1 base respectively, with 10 bases between them. From germline, CDR1 is SGDLS and CDR2 YYNGEE. This CDR3 spans 14 amino acids. This CDR3 reads CASSGAIRQETQYF. CDR3 in DNA: TGTGCCAGCAGCGGGGCGATCCGCCAAGAGACCCAGTACTTC.

This clonotype appeared many times. DNA for the CDR3: TGTGCCAGCAGTCCCCGTGTAGGCGGGACTGGGGCCAACGTCCTGACTTTC. Translation gives CASSPRVGGTGANVLTF. The chain joins TRBV12-3 or TRBV12-4 to TRBJ2-6, with D possibly being TRBD2 (6 bases). V lost 5 bases and J 2 bases, leaving 16 bases between the germline ends. This CDR3 is 17 amino acids long.

The chain joins TRBV7-9 to TRBJ2-7, with 11 bases identical to TRBD1. V lost 5 bases and J lost 4; bases outside the gene matches: 10. CDR3 length: 16 amino acids. From germline, CDR1 is SEHNR and CDR2 FQNEAQ (reference sequence). The CDR3 here is CASSTSPGQGGYEQYF. The CDR3 DNA sequence: TGTGCCAGCAGCACATCCCCGGGACAGGGGGGATACGAGCAGTACTTC.

This clonotype was counted between two and nine times. The V gene is TRBV9, the J gene TRBJ1-4; no clear D gene. Germline-derived CDR1 and CDR2 are SGDLS and YYNGEE. V was pared by 4 bases and J by 3 bases, with 13 bases between. The length of the CDR3 is 15 residues. The CDR3 reads CASSPRTSPNEKLFF. The CDR3 DNA reads TGTGCCAGCAGCCCCCGGACCAGCCCTAATGAAAAACTGTTTTTT.

The chain combines TRBV7-2 with TRBJ2-7; D uncertain. Germline-derived CDR1 and CDR2 are SGHTA and FQGNSA. The V gene lost 0 bases and the J gene lost 6 bases, with 9 bases spanning the gap. The CDR3 length is 13 residues. The CDR3, as DNA: TGTGCCAGCAGCTTAGCGTTGTCCGCCGAGCAGTACTTC. Residues: CASSLALSAEQYF.

This clonotype was detected only a few times. The chain joins TRBV11-1 to TRBJ2-5, with a possible D match to TRBD2 (6 bases). V lost 1 base, J lost 2 bases, and 20 bases lay in between. Germline V CDR1 and CDR2: SGHAT, FQDESV (reference sequence). The CDR3 contains 18 residues. CDR3 loop: CASSLEEGRPKFQETQYF. Here the CDR3 DNA reads TGTGCCAGCAGCTTAGAGGAGGGACGGCCTAAGTTTCAAGAGACCCAGTACTTC.